The T cell receptor (beta chain) under discussion was sequenced for a study of T cell clonotyping in hematopoietic cell transplantation. At the level of the study: Recipients' pretransplant samples followed cytoreduction. General observations from the study: After transplant, recipient diversity fell while pathologically expanded clonotypes grew through day 180. Higher Inverse Simpson Index values in graft donor and pretransplant recipient predicted broader posttransplant TCR diversity.

The germline V gene has CDR1 LGHNA and CDR2 YSLEER. This CDR3 spans 17 amino acids. V was clipped by 3 bases and J by 5 bases; unmatched bases: 8. Noted time point: recipient sample about 28 days before transplant, after cytoreduction. This clone is medium-sized. Antigen unknown. Sequenced by immunoSEQ multiplex PCR; TCRdb stores in-frame clones only, minus some. The repertoire holds over 25,000 clones, around 83% seen once, with about a quarter in the top ten. Material: peripheral blood mononuclear cells, obtained before stem cell transplant. V is TRBV4-3 and J is TRBJ2-2; 11 bases fit TRBD2. The TCR was taken from a woman between 55 and 75 years old with acute myeloid leukemia. Some clones in this sample may be carry-over from other donors' samples. This CDR3 is CASSHELAGGPTGELFF. In DNA form, the CDR3 reads TGCGCCAGCAGCCACGAATTAGCGGGGGGGCCGACCGGGGAGCTGTTTTTT.